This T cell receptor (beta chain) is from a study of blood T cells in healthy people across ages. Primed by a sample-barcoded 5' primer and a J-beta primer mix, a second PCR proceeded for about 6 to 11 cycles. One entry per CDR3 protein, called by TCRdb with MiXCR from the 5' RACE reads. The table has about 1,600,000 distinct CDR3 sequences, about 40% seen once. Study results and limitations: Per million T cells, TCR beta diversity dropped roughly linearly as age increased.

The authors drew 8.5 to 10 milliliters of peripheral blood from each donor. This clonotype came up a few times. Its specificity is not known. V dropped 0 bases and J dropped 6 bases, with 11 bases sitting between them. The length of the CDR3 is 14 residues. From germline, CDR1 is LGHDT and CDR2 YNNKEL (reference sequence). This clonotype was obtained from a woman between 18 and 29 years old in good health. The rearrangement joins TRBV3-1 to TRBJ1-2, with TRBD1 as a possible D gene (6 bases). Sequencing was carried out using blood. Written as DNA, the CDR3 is TGTGCCAGCAGCCAAGATACCGGGGGCAATGGCTACACCTTC. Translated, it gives CASSQDTGGNGYTF.